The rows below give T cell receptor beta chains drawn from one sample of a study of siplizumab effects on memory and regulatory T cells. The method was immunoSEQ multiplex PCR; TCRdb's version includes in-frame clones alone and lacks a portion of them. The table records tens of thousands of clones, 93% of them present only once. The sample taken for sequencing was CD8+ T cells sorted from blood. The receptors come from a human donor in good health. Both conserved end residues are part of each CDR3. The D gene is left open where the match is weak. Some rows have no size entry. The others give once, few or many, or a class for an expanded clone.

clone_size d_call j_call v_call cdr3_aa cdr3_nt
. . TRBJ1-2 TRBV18 CASSPIDRTNYGYTF TGTGCCAGCTCACCAATCGACCGCACTAACTATGGCTACACCTTC
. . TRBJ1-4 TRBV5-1 CASSLDTSTEKLFF TGCGCCAGCAGCCTAGACACATCCACGGAAAAACTGTTTTTT
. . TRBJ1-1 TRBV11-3 CASSLDLGTEAFF TGTGCCAGCAGCTTAGATTTGGGGACTGAAGCTTTCTTT
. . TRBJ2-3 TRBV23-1 CASSPPVRGTDTQYF TGCGCCAGCAGCCCACCCGTAAGGGGCACAGATACGCAGTATTTT
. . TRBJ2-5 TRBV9 CASSVGGSTQETQYF TGTGCCAGCAGCGTAGGGGGAAGTACCCAAGAGACCCAGTACTTC
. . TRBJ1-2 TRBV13 CASSLGDTMDYTF TGTGCCAGCAGCTTAGGGGACACCATGGACTACACCTTC
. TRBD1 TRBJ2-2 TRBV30 CALTGTAGELFF TGTGCCTTGACAGGGACAGCCGGGGAGCTGTTTTTT
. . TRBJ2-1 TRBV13 CASSLGDISEQFF TGTGCCAGCAGCTTAGGGGACATTAGTGAGCAGTTCTTC
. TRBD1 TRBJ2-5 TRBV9 CASSVGGSGGDRGTQYF TGTGCCAGCAGCGTAGGAGGTAGCGGAGGGGACAGGGGGACCCAGTACTTC
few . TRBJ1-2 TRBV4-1 CASSQDRVKSNYGYTF TGCGCCAGCAGCCAAGATCGGGTGAAGAGTAACTATGGCTACACCTTC
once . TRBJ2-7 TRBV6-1 CASSASGPYEQYF TGTGCCAGCAGTGCCAGTGGGCCCTACGAGCAGTACTTC
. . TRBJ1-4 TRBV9 CASSTGGSTNEKLFF TGTGCCAGCAGCACCGGGGGATCCACTAATGAAAAACTGTTTTTT
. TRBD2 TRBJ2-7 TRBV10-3 CAISGPPVGEAAGGPREQYF TGTGCCATCAGTGGTCCTCCGGTGGGGGAAGCTGCGGGAGGGCCTCGGGAGCAGTACTTC
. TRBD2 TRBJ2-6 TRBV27 CASSLRPAGEAGANVLTF TGTGCCAGCAGTTTAAGGCCAGCGGGAGAAGCTGGGGCCAACGTCCTGACTTTC
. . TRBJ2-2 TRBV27 CASRPNTGELFF TGTGCCAGCAGACCGAACACCGGGGAGCTGTTTTTT
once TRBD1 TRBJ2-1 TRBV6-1 CASSEWGTGGNEQFF TGTGCCAGCAGTGAATGGGGGACAGGGGGCAATGAGCAGTTCTTC
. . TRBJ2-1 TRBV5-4 CASSLIDSSYNEQFF TGTGCCAGCAGCTTGATTGATAGCTCCTACAATGAGCAGTTCTTC
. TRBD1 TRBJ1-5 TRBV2 CASSMTGTNQPQHF TGTGCCAGCAGTATGACAGGGACCAATCAGCCCCAGCATTTT
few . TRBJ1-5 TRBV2 CASETGRGQPQHF TGTGCCAGCGAGACAGGCCGGGGTCAGCCCCAGCATTTT
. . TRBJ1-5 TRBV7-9 CASSLTGSSNQPQHF TGTGCCAGCAGCTTAACGGGAAGTAGCAATCAGCCCCAGCATTTT
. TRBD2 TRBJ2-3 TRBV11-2 CASSLAGGPPDTQYF TGTGCCAGCAGTCTAGCGGGAGGGCCACCTGATACGCAGTATTTT
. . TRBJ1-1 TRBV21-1 CASSPLRVGRRTEAFF TGTGCCAGCAGCCCGTTAAGAGTTGGCAGACGCACTGAAGCTTTCTTT
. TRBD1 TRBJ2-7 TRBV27 CATSPGTGGAYYEQYF TGTGCCACATCCCCCGGGACAGGGGGCGCCTATTACGAGCAGTACTTC
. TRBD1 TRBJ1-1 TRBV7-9 CASSRGQGAFNTEAFF TGTGCCAGCAGCAGGGGACAGGGGGCTTTCAACACTGAAGCTTTCTTT
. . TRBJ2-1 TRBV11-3 CASSLTGSSYNEQFF TGTGCCAGCAGCTTGACGGGTAGCTCCTACAATGAGCAGTTCTTC
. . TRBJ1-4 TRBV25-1 CASRARGEKLFF TGTGCCAGCAGGGCTCGGGGTGAAAAACTGTTTTTT
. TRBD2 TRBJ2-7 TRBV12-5 CASGLVGRDYEQYF TGTGCTAGTGGTTTGGTAGGGAGGGACTACGAGCAGTACTTC
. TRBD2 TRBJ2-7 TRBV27 CASSLHNGAGVRNEQYF TGTGCCAGCAGTTTACATAACGGGGCGGGAGTGAGAAACGAGCAGTACTTC
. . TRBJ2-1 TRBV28 CASSRDGYNEQFF TGTGCCAGCAGTAGGGACGGATACAATGAGCAGTTCTTC
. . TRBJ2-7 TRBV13 CASSLGSGVREQYF TGTGCCAGCAGCTTAGGGTCGGGAGTACGCGAGCAGTACTTC
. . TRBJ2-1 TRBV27 CASKPRAGEYNEQFF TGTGCCAGCAAACCGAGGGCAGGGGAATACAATGAGCAGTTCTTC
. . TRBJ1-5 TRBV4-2 CASSQVVGTGHPQPQHF TGTGCCAGCAGCCAGGTGGTTGGGACGGGACATCCTCAGCCCCAGCATTTT
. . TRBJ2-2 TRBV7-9 CASSRTENTGELFF TGTGCCAGCAGCCGGACAGAGAACACCGGGGAGCTGTTTTTT
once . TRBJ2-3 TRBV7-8 CASSHEGFSTDTQYF TGTGCCAGCAGCCATGAAGGGTTTAGCACAGATACGCAGTATTTT
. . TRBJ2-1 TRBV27 CASSPTESYNEQFF TGTGCCAGCAGTCCTACAGAATCCTACAATGAGCAGTTCTTC
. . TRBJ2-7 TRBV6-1 CASSDTQGQSYEQYF TGTGCCAGCAGCGATACCCAGGGTCAATCCTACGAGCAGTACTTC
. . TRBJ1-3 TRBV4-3 CASSQDVAGSGNTIYF TGCGCCAGCAGCCAAGATGTGGCGGGCTCTGGAAACACCATATATTTT
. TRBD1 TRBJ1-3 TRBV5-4 CASSRGQGSGNTIYF TGTGCCAGCAGCCGGGGACAGGGTTCTGGAAACACCATATATTTT
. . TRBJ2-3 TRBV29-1 CSVESTDTQYF TGCAGCGTTGAGAGCACAGATACGCAGTATTTT
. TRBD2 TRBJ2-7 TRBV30 CAWALAGGPYEQYF TGTGCCTGGGCCTTAGCGGGAGGGCCCTACGAGCAGTACTTC
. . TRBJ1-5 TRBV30 CAWSGSWNSNQPQHF TGTGCCTGGAGTGGCAGCTGGAATAGCAATCAGCCCCAGCATTTT
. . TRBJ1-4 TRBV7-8 CASSTNDGATNEKLFF TGTGCCAGCAGTACTAATGACGGTGCAACTAATGAAAAACTGTTTTTT
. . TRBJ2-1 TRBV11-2 CASSLEGALGNEQFF TGTGCCAGCAGCTTAGAAGGGGCTCTGGGGAATGAGCAGTTCTTC
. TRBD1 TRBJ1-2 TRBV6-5 CASSYSKGQAGGYTF TGTGCCAGCAGTTACTCGAAAGGACAGGCTGGAGGCTACACCTTC
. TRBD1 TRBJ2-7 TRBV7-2 CASSLLTGGGEQYF TGTGCCAGCAGCTTACTAACAGGGGGAGGCGAGCAGTACTTC
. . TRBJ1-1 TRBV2 CASGWKGTEAFF TGTGCCAGCGGCTGGAAGGGGACTGAAGCTTTCTTT
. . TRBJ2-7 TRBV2 CAYGEAGSSYEQYF TGTGCCTACGGGGAGGCGGGTTCCTCCTACGAGCAGTACTTC
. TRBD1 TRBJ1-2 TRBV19 CASGQENYGYTF TGTGCCAGCGGACAGGAAAACTATGGCTACACCTTC
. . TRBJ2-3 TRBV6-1 CASSDFESTDTQYF TGTGCCAGCAGTGATTTTGAAAGCACAGATACGCAGTATTTT
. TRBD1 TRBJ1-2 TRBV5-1 CASSSGGQGGFYGYTF TGCGCCAGCAGCTCCGGGGGACAGGGGGGTTTCTATGGCTACACCTTC
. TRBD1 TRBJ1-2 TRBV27 CASGARDRANGYTF TGTGCCAGCGGGGCCCGGGACAGAGCTAATGGCTACACCTTC
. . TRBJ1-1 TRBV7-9 CASSLVGGAGTEAFF TGTGCCAGCAGCTTAGTCGGGGGGGCCGGCACTGAAGCTTTCTTT
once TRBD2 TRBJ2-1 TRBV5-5 CASSLADQREVVYNEQFF TGTGCCAGCAGCTTGGCCGATCAGCGGGAGGTAGTGTACAATGAGCAGTTCTTC
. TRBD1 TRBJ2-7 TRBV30 CAWSFGQGPYEQYF TGTGCCTGGAGTTTTGGACAGGGGCCCTACGAGCAGTACTTC
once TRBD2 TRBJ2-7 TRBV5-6 CASSPGTSWNYEQYF TGTGCCAGCAGCCCCGGGACTAGCTGGAACTACGAGCAGTACTTC
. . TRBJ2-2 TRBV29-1 CSVFRGSTGELFF TGCAGCGTATTTAGGGGTAGTACCGGGGAGCTGTTTTTT
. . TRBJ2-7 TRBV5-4 CASSLEGGYYEQYF TGTGCCAGCAGCTTGGAGGGGGGTTACTACGAGCAGTACTTC
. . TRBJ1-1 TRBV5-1 CASSLNSMNTEAFF TGCGCCAGCAGCTTGAACAGCATGAACACTGAAGCTTTCTTT
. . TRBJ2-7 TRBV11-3 CASSPDWGPEQYF TGTGCCAGCAGTCCGGACTGGGGCCCCGAGCAGTACTTC